One sample yielded the 25 T cell receptor beta chains listed below, sequenced in a study of control samples from healthy donors and cancer patients. Some clones are missing from TCRdb's copy, which holds only in-frame ones; the method was immunoSEQ multiplex PCR. The sample lists about 100,000 clones; 85% to 95% were seen once. Sequenced input: blood. The receptor source for this set is a man younger than 35 in good health.

The rearrangement links TRBV15 to TRBJ2-1; 10 nucleotides line up with TRBD2. The CDR3 runs to 21 residues. The V gene's germline CDR1 is LNHNV and CDR2 YYDKDF (reference sequence). The J segment lost 9 bases and the V segment lost 1 base, leaving 24 bases of the junction unmatched. The CDR3 loop is CATSRVGPLAGAITTMSEQFF. CDR3 DNA sequence: TGTGCCACCAGCAGAGTTGGTCCGCTAGCGGGGGCTATCACAACAATGAGTGAGCAGTTCTTC.

This chain joins TRBV3-1 (or the pseudogene TRBV3-2) and TRBJ1-6; D call uncertain. From germline, CDR1 is LGHDT and CDR2 YNNKEL (reference sequence). V lost 4 bases, J lost 3 bases, and 13 bases lay in between. The CDR3 consists of 16 residues. The CDR3 DNA reads TGTGCCAGCAGCCGTTTTCGGGAGGACTATAATTCACCCCTCCACTTT. Residues: CASSRFREDYNSPLHF.

V gene TRBV3-1 (or the pseudogene TRBV3-2) combines with J gene TRBJ1-1; D remains unclear. CDR1 and CDR2 (germline): LGHDT, YNNKEL (reference sequence). The CDR3 sequence is 12 residues long. V was pared by 6 bases and J by 1 base, with 6 bases between. CDR3 region: CASSHRNTEAFF. In DNA form, the CDR3 reads TGTGCCAGCAGTCACAGGAACACTGAAGCTTTCTTT.

This chain links TRBV5-6 with TRBJ1-1; D is undetermined. Germline CDR1 is SGHDT and CDR2 is YYEEEE. Trimming removed 4 bases at V and 5 bases at J, with 15 bases between. The CDR3 consists of 14 residues. The CDR3 DNA is TGTGCCAGCAGCACCGTAGCGGGAAGAACTGAAGCTTTCTTT. Its translation: CASSTVAGRTEAFF.

The V gene is TRBV14, the J gene TRBJ1-6, with a possible D match to TRBD1 (5 bases). Trimming took off 5 bases at V and 4 bases at J, with 12 bases between the two ends. There are 15 residues in the CDR3. Germline V CDR1 and CDR2: SGHDN, FVKESK. The CDR3: CASSDSNYYNSPLHF. The CDR3 DNA follows: TGTGCCAGCAGCGACAGTAATTATTATAATTCACCCCTCCACTTT. Looking up the rest from reference TRBV14 and TRBJ1-6 gives the full variable domain: EAGVTQFPSHSVIEKGQTVTLRCDPISGHDNLYWYRRVMGKEIKFLLHFVKESKQDESGMPNNRFLAERTGGTYSTLKVQPAELEDSGVYFCASSDSNYYNSPLHFGNGTRLTVT.

Ten or more counts support this clone. The rearrangement joins TRBV6-1 to TRBJ1-1; TRBD1 matches 8 bases. Germline CDR1 and CDR2: MNHNS and SASEGT. The V and J ends lost 1 base and 3 bases, in that order; junction bases with no gene match: 4. The CDR3 has 15 residues. The CDR3 DNA sequence: TGTGCCAGCAGTGAAGAGGCAGGGGGCTACACTGAAGCTTTCTTT. It encodes CASSEEAGGYTEAFF.

The genes are TRBV4-1 and TRBJ2-7; possibly TRBD1 or TRBD2 for D (5 bases each). The V end lost 1 base, the J end lost 2 bases, and 12 bases lay between the germline ends. This CDR3 has 15 amino acids. The germline V gene encodes CDR1 MGHRA and CDR2 YSYEKL. Here the CDR3 DNA reads TGCGCCAGCAGCCAAGGGGGGTACAGGACCTACGAGCAGTACTTC. As protein: CASSQGGYRTYEQYF.

The chain links TRBV12-3 or TRBV12-4 to TRBJ1-1; D remains unclear. V lost 2 bases, J lost 8 bases, and 12 bases lay in between. This CDR3 comprises 13 residues. The DNA of the CDR3 is TGTGCCAGCAGTTTACGGAGGCCAGTCGAAGCTTTCTTT. It encodes CASSLRRPVEAFF.

The J gene is TRBJ1-1, the V gene TRBV2; D is unclear. The CDR3 has 13 amino acids. Per germline, CDR1 SNHLY and CDR2 FYNNEI. V was shortened by 3 bases and J by 1 base, with 6 bases between the two germline ends. This CDR3 reads CASSDRENTEAFF. DNA for the CDR3: TGTGCCAGCAGTGACCGGGAGAACACTGAAGCTTTCTTT.

The chain recombines TRBV5-4 with TRBJ1-1; 9 bases match TRBD1. CDR3 size: 15 residues. Germline CDR1 reads SGHNT; CDR2 reads YYREEE (reference sequence). The junction had 8 bases not matched to a gene; V was cut back by 4 bases and J by 4 bases. CDR3 residues: CASSRGQGRGTEAFF. The CDR3 nucleotides read TGTGCCAGCAGCCGTGGACAGGGGCGAGGCACTGAAGCTTTCTTT.

The rearrangement uses TRBV6-4 and TRBJ2-1, with 11 bases aligning to TRBD1. The CDR3 is 15 residues long. Per germline, CDR1 MRHNA and CDR2 SNTAGT. With 3 bases clipped from V and 7 bases from J, the junction kept 5 bases outside the gene matches. Here the CDR3 DNA reads TGTGCCAGCAGTGATTTGGGACAGGGGGTAAATGAGCAGTTCTTC. As protein: CASSDLGQGVNEQFF.

This chain links TRBV27 with TRBJ2-7; D is possibly TRBD2 (5 bases). Germline V gene data show CDR1 as MNHEY and CDR2 as SMNVEV (reference sequence). Trimming shortened V by 5 bases and J by 3 bases, and 8 bases separated the two germline ends. CDR3 length: 12 residues. The CDR3 region is CASSTRGYEQYF. The CDR3 DNA follows: TGTGCCAGCAGTACCCGGGGCTACGAGCAGTACTTC.

The chain combines TRBV5-1 with TRBJ2-1, with 13 bases that match TRBD2. The ends lost 7 bases at V and 0 bases at J; junction bases unmatched: 7. Germline V gene sequence: CDR1 SGHRS, CDR2 YFSETQ. The CDR3 sequence is 17 residues long. CDR3: CASQLAGGFSSYNEQFF. The CDR3 nucleotides are TGCGCCAGCCAACTAGCGGGAGGGTTCAGCTCCTACAATGAGCAGTTCTTC.

The rearrangement links TRBV6-6 to TRBJ1-1, with D hard to call. The CDR3 extends over 13 amino acids. CDR1 MNHNY and CDR2 SVGAGI come from the germline V gene (reference sequence). V was pared by 2 bases and J by 5 bases, with 9 bases between. CDR3 region: CASSYVGLTEAFF. The CDR3 DNA follows: TGTGCCAGCAGTTACGTGGGTTTAACTGAAGCTTTCTTT.

This sequence joins TRBV6-5 and TRBJ1-1; D ambiguous. The V gene lost 7 bases and the J gene lost 3 bases, with 9 bases spanning the gap. Germline lookup yields CDR1 MNHEY and CDR2 SVGAGI. This CDR3 has 12 residues. The CDR3 sequence is CASTFADTEAFF. CDR3 nucleotide sequence: TGTGCCAGCACCTTCGCGGACACTGAAGCTTTCTTT.

This clone was detected only once. The gene calls are TRBV4-1 and TRBJ1-5; TRBD1 aligns across 8 bases. Germline V gene data show CDR1 as MGHRA and CDR2 as YSYEKL. This CDR3 has 17 residues. V dropped 0 bases and J dropped 3; count of bases not matched to a gene: 7. CDR3 amino acids: CASSQDPQGAFNQPQHF. The CDR3 DNA sequence: TGCGCCAGCAGCCAAGACCCCCAGGGGGCCTTCAATCAGCCCCAGCATTTT.

V and J are TRBV7-9 and TRBJ2-2; 8 bases match TRBD2. The CDR3 contains 17 residues. CDR1 and CDR2 from the germline V gene are SEHNR and FQNEAQ (reference sequence). Trimming removed 5 bases from V and 6 bases from J; junction bases left unmatched: 14. Written as DNA, the CDR3 is TGTGCCAGCAGCGGTAGGGCACCGAGCGGGAGCCCCGGGGAGCTGTTTTTT. Residues: CASSGRAPSGSPGELFF.

The chain uses TRBV5-1 and TRBJ2-7; maybe TRBD2 (5 bases). Trimming took off 0 bases at V and 5 bases at J, with 12 bases between the two ends. This CDR3 is 14 amino acids long. The germline V gene encodes CDR1 SGHRS and CDR2 YFSETQ. This CDR3 is CASSLVVSGNEQYF. The DNA of the CDR3 is TGCGCCAGCAGCTTGGTAGTATCGGGGAACGAGCAGTACTTC.

The chain has TRBV20-1 and TRBJ2-3; D call uncertain. The CDR3 extends over 13 amino acids. Per the germline V gene, CDR1 is DFQATT and CDR2 is SNEGSKA (reference sequence). V dropped 3 bases and J dropped 5 bases, with 12 bases sitting between them. This chain's CDR3 is CSASVSGQDTQYF. For the CDR3, the DNA is TGCAGTGCTAGTGTGAGTGGTCAAGATACGCAGTATTTT.

This rearrangement joins TRBV9 to TRBJ2-1, with TRBD2 matching 7 bases. The germline gives CDR1 SGDLS, CDR2 YYNGEE. The CDR3 runs 15 residues. J was trimmed by 0 bases and V by 3 bases; bases with no gene match: 3. CDR3 DNA sequence: TGTGCCAGCAGCGCCGGGGGGAGCTCCTACAATGAGCAGTTCTTC. It translates to CASSAGGSSYNEQFF.

This clone was counted once. The genes are TRBV7-8 and TRBJ1-1, with D possibly matching TRBD1 (5 bases). The V gene's germline CDR1 is SGHVS and CDR2 FQNEAQ. The CDR3 consists of 15 residues. Trimming took 4 bases from V and 0 from J, leaving 12 bases between them. The CDR3 sequence: CASSSGQYMNTEAFF. The CDR3 DNA reads TGTGCCAGCAGCTCCGGACAATACATGAACACTGAAGCTTTCTTT.

V usage is TRBV11-2 and J usage is TRBJ2-1; D gene ambiguous. Between the trimmed V and J ends, which lost 4 bases and 6 bases, there was a span of 7 bases. This CDR3 has 12 residues. Germline V CDR1 and CDR2: SGHAT, FQNNGV. CDR3 bases: TGTGCCAGCAGCTCCCTAAGCAATGAGCAGTTCTTC. As protein: CASSSLSNEQFF.

The chain employs TRBV2 and TRBJ1-2, with 8 bases fitting TRBD1. This CDR3 comprises 15 residues. Trimming at V came to 8 bases and at J to 2 bases, leaving 10 bases not matched to a gene. CDR1 is SNHLY and CDR2 is FYNNEI in the germline V gene. CDR3 in amino acids: CASHGTGDFNYGYTF. The CDR3 DNA is TGTGCCAGCCATGGGACAGGTGACTTCAACTATGGCTACACCTTC.

The chain has TRBV6-1 and TRBJ2-2; 7 bases are shared with TRBD2. This CDR3 has 16 amino acids. The trim removed 2 bases at V and 3 bases at J, leaving 6 bases unmatched. From germline, CDR1 is MNHNS and CDR2 SASEGT. CDR3 bases: TGTGCCAGCAGTGAATTTCTAGCGGTCGACACCGGGGAGCTGTTTTTT. This gives the protein CASSEFLAVDTGELFF.

The chain couples TRBV19 to TRBJ2-1; 8 bases fit TRBD2. The germline gives CDR1 LNHDA, CDR2 SQIVND (reference sequence). With 7 bases clipped from V and 7 bases from J, the junction kept 15 bases outside the gene matches. This CDR3 is 16 amino acids long. The CDR3 loop is CASTPAGTRLGNEQFF. The CDR3 nucleotides are TGTGCCAGTACCCCCGCGGGGACTAGACTTGGGAATGAGCAGTTCTTC.